This T cell receptor (beta chain) appears in the sequencing data of a study of T cell clones after liver transplantation. About the research overall: As an antigen-independent comparator, third-party-reactive TCRbeta sequences came from pre-transplant mixed lymphocyte reactions. Subjects received no induction therapy and standard immunosuppression until randomization at 12-24 months post-transplant.

Germline V gene sequence: CDR1 SGDLS, CDR2 YYNGEE. Trimming removed 0 bases at V and 2 bases at J, with 13 bases between. CDR3 length: 16 residues. TCRdb's table, derived via immunoSEQ multiplex PCR, lists solely in-frame clones and lacks some. The sample has about 76,000 clones, around 78% seen once. This chain connects TRBV9 to TRBJ2-3; D not certain. This TCR came from a human patient who received a liver transplant. Some of these T cells may belong to the graft donor. Here the sequenced sample was CD4+ T cells from blood, taken at the 22-month timepoint. In nucleotides, the CDR3 is TGTGCCAGCAGCGTAGGGTTTCAAGATTTCACAGATACGCAGTATTTT. This translates into CASSVGFQDFTDTQYF.